This TCR beta chain is from a study of cytomegalovirus exposure and HLA in healthy donors. Study findings and constraints: Among CMV-associated TCR beta chains, most appeared HLA-restricted in a later analysis.

PCR was performed using 60 Vbeta and 13 Jbeta primers. Repertoires were generated with immunoSEQ multiplex PCR, while TCRdb's copy carries only in-frame clones and drops some. In the table there are about 140,000 clones, roughly four fifths of which are singletons. Concerning this clone: The antigen is not known.

Looked up from germline, CDR1 is LNHNV and CDR2 is YYDKDF (reference sequence). This CDR3 is built from 14 residues. V shed 4 bases and J shed 7 bases, with 16 bases lying between them. The TCR sequence derives from a male donor in good health and CMV-seronegative. The chain employs TRBV15 and TRBJ1-2; the D is unclear. Sequencing was performed on PBMCs. The CDR3 DNA reads as TGTGCCACCAGCACCCGATTCCTCGGTGGTGGCTACACCTTC. Translating gives CATSTRFLGGGYTF.